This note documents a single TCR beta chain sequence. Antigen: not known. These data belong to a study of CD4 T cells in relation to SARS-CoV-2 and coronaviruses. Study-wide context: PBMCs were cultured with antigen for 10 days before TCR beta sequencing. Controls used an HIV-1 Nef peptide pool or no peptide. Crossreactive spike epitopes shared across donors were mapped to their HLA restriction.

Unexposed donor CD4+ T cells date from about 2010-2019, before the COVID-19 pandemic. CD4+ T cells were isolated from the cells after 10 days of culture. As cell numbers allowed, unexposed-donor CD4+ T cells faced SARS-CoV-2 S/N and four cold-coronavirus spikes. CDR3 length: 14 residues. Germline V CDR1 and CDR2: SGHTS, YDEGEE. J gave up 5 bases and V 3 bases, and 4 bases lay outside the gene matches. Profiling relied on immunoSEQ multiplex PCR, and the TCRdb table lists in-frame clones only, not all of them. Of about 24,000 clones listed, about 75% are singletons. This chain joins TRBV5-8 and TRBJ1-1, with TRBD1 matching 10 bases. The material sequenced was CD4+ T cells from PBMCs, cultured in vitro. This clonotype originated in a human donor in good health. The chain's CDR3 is CASSSTGGWTEAFF. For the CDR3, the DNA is TGTGCCAGCAGCTCGACAGGGGGCTGGACTGAAGCTTTCTTT.